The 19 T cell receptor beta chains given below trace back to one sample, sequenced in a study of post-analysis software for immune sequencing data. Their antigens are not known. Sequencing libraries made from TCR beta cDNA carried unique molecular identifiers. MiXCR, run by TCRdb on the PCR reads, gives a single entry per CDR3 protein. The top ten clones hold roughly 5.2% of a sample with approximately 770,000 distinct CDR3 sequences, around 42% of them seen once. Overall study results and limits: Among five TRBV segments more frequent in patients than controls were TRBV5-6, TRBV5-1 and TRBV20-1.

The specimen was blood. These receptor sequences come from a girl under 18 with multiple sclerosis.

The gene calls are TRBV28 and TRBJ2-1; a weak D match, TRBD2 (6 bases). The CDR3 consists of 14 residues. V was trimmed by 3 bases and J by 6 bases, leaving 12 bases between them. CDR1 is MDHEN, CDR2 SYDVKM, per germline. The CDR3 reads CASSFTSISNEQFF. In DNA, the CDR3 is TGTGCCAGCAGTTTTACTAGCATCAGCAATGAGCAGTTCTTC.

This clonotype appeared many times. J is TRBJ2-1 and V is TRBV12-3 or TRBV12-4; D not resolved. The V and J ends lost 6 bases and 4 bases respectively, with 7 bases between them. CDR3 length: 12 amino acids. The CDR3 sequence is CASSPGYNEQFF. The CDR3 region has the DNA TGTGCCAGCAGCCCCGGGTACAATGAGCAGTTCTTC.

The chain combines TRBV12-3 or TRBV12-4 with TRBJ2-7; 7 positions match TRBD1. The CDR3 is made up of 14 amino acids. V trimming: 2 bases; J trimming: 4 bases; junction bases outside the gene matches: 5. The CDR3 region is CASSLYRGIYEQYF. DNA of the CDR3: TGTGCCAGCAGTTTATACAGGGGAATTTACGAGCAGTACTTC.

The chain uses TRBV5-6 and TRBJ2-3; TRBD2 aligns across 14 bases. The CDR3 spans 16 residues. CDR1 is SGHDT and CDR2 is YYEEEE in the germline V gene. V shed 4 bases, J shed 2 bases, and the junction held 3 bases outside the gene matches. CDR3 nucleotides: TGTGCCAGCAGCAGACTAGCGGGAGGGAACACAGATACGCAGTATTTT. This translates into CASSRLAGGNTDTQYF.

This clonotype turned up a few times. The CDR3 DNA sequence: TGTGCCACCAGTGCCTCCGGGACAGGTAACTACGAGCAGTACTTC. Translation: CATSASGTGNYEQYF. V usage is TRBV24-1 and J usage is TRBJ2-4; 8 bases are a match to TRBD1. TRBJ2-7 matches the DNA end more closely, so the J call is doubtful. CDR1 is KGHDR, CDR2 SFDVKD, per germline. The CDR3 is 15 residues long.

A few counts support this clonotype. For the CDR3, the DNA is TGTGCCAGCAGCTCAGACCGGGGGGCCGGCGGCTACACCTTC. Its protein product is CASSSDRGAGGYTF. The rearrangement joins TRBV7-9 to TRBJ1-2; D may be TRBD1 (6 bases). Germline V gene sequence: CDR1 SEHNR, CDR2 FQNEAQ (reference sequence). The V end was cut by 4 bases, the J end by 8 bases, with 17 bases between. This CDR3 has 14 amino acids.

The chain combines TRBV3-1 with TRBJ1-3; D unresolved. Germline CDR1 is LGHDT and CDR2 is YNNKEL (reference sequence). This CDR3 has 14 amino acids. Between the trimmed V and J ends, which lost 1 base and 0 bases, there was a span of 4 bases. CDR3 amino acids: CASSQGPSGNTIYF. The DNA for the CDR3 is TGTGCCAGCAGCCAAGGTCCCTCTGGAAACACCATATATTTT. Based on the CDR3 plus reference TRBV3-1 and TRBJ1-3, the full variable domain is DTAVSQTPKYLVTQMGNDKSIKCEQNLGHDTMYWYKQDSKKFLKIMFSYNNKELIINETVPNRFSPKSPDKAHLNLHINSLELGDSAVYFCASSQGPSGNTIYFGEGSWLTVV.

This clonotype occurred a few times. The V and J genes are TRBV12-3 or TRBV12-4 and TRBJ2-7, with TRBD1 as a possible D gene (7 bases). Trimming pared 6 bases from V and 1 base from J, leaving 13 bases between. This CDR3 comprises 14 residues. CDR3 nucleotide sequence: TGTGCCAGCAGCCCAGGGGGGATGTCCTACGAGCAGTACTTC. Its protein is CASSPGGMSYEQYF.

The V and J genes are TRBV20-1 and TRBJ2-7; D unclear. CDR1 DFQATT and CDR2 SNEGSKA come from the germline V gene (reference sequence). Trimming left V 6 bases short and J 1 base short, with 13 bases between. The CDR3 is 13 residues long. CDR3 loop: CSARNLLSYEQYF. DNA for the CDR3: TGCAGTGCGCGTAACTTGCTGTCCTACGAGCAGTACTTC.

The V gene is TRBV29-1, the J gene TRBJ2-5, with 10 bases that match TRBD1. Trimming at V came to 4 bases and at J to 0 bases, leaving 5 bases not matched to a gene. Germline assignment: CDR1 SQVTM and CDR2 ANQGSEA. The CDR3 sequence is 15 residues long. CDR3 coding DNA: TGCAGCGTTGTCCCCGGGACAGGGGACCAAGAGACCCAGTACTTC. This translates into CSVVPGTGDQETQYF.

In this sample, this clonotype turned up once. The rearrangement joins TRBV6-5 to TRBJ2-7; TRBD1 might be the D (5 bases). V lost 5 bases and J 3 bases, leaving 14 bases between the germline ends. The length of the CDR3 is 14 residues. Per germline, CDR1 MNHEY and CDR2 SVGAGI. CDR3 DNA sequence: TGTGCCAGCAGTCTTTGTTCACAGGACTACGAGCAGTACTTC. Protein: CASSLCSQDYEQYF.

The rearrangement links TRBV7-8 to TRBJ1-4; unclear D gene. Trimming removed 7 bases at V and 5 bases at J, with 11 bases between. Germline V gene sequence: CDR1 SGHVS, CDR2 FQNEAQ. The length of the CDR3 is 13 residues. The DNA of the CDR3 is TGTGCCAGCACCGAGGAGGGAAATGAAAAACTGTTTTTT. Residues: CASTEEGNEKLFF.

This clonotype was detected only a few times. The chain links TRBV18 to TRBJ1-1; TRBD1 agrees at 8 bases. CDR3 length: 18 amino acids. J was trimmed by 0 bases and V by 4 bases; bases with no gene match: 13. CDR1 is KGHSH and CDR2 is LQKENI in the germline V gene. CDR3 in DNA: TGTGCCAGCTCACGAATGGGACAGGCTAAATCCATGAACACTGAAGCTTTCTTT. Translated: CASSRMGQAKSMNTEAFF.

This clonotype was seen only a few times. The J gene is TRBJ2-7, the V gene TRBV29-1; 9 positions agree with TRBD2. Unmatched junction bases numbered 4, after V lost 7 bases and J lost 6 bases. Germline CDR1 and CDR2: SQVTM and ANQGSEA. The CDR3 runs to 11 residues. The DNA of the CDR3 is TGCAGCGGATTAGCGGGAGTCGAGCAGTACTTC. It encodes CSGLAGVEQYF.

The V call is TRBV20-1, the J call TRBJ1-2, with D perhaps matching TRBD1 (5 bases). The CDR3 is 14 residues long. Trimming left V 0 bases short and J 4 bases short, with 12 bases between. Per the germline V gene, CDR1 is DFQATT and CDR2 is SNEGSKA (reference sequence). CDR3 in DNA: TGCAGTGCTAGAGATCCTAGGGGCCTCTATGGCTACACCTTC. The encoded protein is CSARDPRGLYGYTF.

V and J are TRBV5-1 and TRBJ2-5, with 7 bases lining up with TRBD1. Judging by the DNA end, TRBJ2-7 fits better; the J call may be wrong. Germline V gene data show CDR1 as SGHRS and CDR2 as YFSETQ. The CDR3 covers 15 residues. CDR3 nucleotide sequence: TGCGCCAGCAGCCTACAAAACAGGGGACCCTACGAGCAGTACTTC. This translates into CASSLQNRGPYEQYF.

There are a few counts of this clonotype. CDR3 sequence (DNA): TGTGCCAGCAGTTACCGCCCCCGGGACAGACCCTACGAGCAGTACTTC. Translation gives CASSYRPRDRPYEQYF. The chain links TRBV6-5 to TRBJ2-7, with 7 bases matching TRBD1. CDR1 MNHEY and CDR2 SVGAGI come from the germline V gene. The junction had 9 bases not matched to a gene; V was cut back by 2 bases and J by 2 bases. This CDR3 is 16 amino acids long.

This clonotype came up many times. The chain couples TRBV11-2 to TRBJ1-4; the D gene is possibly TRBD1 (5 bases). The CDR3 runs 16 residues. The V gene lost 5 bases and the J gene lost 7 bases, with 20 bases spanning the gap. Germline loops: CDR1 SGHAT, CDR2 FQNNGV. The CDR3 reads CASSTLSGTGAEKLFF. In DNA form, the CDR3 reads TGTGCCAGCAGCACCCTATCCGGGACGGGAGCTGAAAAACTGTTTTTT.

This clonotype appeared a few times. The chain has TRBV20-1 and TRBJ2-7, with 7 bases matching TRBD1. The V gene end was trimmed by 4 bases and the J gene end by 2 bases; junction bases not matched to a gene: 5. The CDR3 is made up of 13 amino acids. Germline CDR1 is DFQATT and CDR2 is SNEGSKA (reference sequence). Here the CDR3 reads CSATLGGTYEQYF. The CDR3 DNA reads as TGCAGTGCTACGCTAGGGGGCACCTACGAGCAGTACTTC.